The 20 T cell receptor beta chains given below trace back to one sample, sequenced in a study of vaccination and CD4 T cells after COVID-19. These receptors have no identified antigens. Sequencing of cultured CD4+ T cell DNA used the Oncomine TCR Beta short-read assay. In this case, cultured CD4+ T cells provided the extracted genomic DNA. TCRdb recomputed calls from the PCR reads with MiXCR, one row per CDR3 protein. The sample holds some 7,000 distinct CDR3 sequences, about 35% seen once. The sample's treatment: 10-day PBMC culture with coronavirus spike peptide pools or control peptides (ViraFEST assay). CD4+ T lymphocytes from the unexposed donor were collected before the COVID-19 pandemic (2011-2018). Sequences were obtained from CD4+ T cells from blood, cultured in vitro. The receptor source for this set is a human donor in good health.

The gene calls are TRBV14 and TRBJ2-5, with D hard to call. The V gene's germline CDR1 is SGHDN and CDR2 FVKESK. Trimming pared 5 bases from V and 7 bases from J, leaving 14 bases between. There are 13 residues in the CDR3. The CDR3 DNA reads as TGTGCCAGCAGCTACACACCGTTTGGGACCCAGTACTTC. Its protein is CASSYTPFGTQYF.

This clonotype was found once. The chain carries TRBV6-1 and TRBJ2-3; D remains ambiguous. The CDR3 consists of 12 residues. V lost 6 bases and J lost 9, with 13 bases in between. Germline V CDR1 and CDR2: MNHNS, SASEGT. CDR3 in DNA: TGTGCCAGCAGCTTACCCGGCACGACGCAGTATTTT. This translates into CASSLPGTTQYF.

The rearrangement uses TRBV29-1 and TRBJ2-1; 8 positions agree with TRBD2. The J segment lost 1 base and the V segment lost 0 bases, leaving 17 bases of the junction unmatched. The CDR3 spans 20 residues. Germline CDR1 SQVTM, CDR2 ANQGSEA. As DNA, the CDR3 is TGCAGCGTTGAAGAATTCGAGGAAGGTAGCGGGATATGGTCCTACAATGAGCAGTTCTTC. Translation: CSVEEFEEGSGIWSYNEQFF.

J is TRBJ2-1 and V is TRBV27; D ambiguous. This CDR3 is built from 13 residues. V lost 5 bases and J 8 bases, leaving 13 bases between the germline ends. Germline V gene lookup returns CDR1 MNHEY and CDR2 SMNVEV (reference sequence). CDR3 in amino acids: CASSPLVLYEQFF. Here the CDR3 DNA reads TGTGCCAGCAGTCCCTTAGTTCTCTATGAGCAGTTCTTC.

A word on this clonotype: One end of the junction is discordant with germline, which a read error may explain. The chain employs TRBV6-2 or TRBV6-3 and TRBJ1-1; D possibly corresponds to TRBD1 (5 bases). The CDR3 consists of 12 residues. CDR1 is MNHEY and CDR2 is SVGEGT in the germline V gene. The CDR3 here is CASRGEDTETFF. The CDR3 DNA sequence: TGTGCCAGCAGGGGCGAGGACACTGAAACTTTCTTT.

V and J are TRBV10-3 and TRBJ1-2; 9 nucleotides line up with TRBD1. The CDR3 extends over 13 amino acids. In germline, CDR1 is ENHRY, CDR2 SYGVKD. J was trimmed by 9 bases and V by 5 bases; bases with no gene match: 7. This chain's CDR3 is CAISSTGGGSYTF. CDR3 nucleotide sequence: TGTGCCATCAGTTCCACAGGGGGCGGAAGCTACACCTTC.

By sample fraction, this clonotype is medium-sized (0.01 to 0.1%). The chain uses TRBV20-1 and TRBJ1-5; weak D call: TRBD1 (6 bases). The germline V gene encodes CDR1 DFQATT and CDR2 SNEGSKA (reference sequence). With 5 bases removed from V and 4 bases from J, the gap between germline ends came to 9 bases. The CDR3 contains 12 residues. The CDR3 spells CSAGTSNQPQHF. The CDR3 region has the DNA TGCAGTGCTGGGACATCTAATCAGCCCCAGCATTTT.

V and J are TRBV4-2 and TRBJ2-5; 8 bases map to TRBD1. Germline CDR1 and CDR2: LGHNA and YNFKEQ. Trimming removed 0 bases from V and 4 bases from J; junction bases left unmatched: 4. The CDR3 is 15 residues long. The CDR3 sequence: CASSQDADRGETQYF. The CDR3 DNA reads as TGTGCCAGCAGCCAAGACGCCGACAGGGGAGAGACCCAGTACTTC.

The chain couples TRBV11-2 to TRBJ1-1, with unresolved D. The V gene lost 2 bases and the J gene lost 3 bases, with 13 bases spanning the gap. The V gene's germline CDR1 is SGHAT and CDR2 FQNNGV. The CDR3 sequence is 15 residues long. The CDR3 sequence is CASSLRQSGDTEAFF. In DNA form, the CDR3 reads TGTGCCAGCAGCTTAAGGCAGTCCGGGGACACTGAAGCTTTCTTT.

With regard to this clonotype: A much larger clone differs by one base, so this may be a read error. J is TRBJ1-1 and V is TRBV6-1, with D possibly TRBD1 on 5 matching bases. V shed 10 bases and J shed 1 base, with 19 bases lying between them. The CDR3 is 15 amino acids. Germline V gene data show CDR1 as MNHNS and CDR2 as SASEGT. This CDR3 reads CATGPLGEENTEAFF. CDR3 nucleotide sequence: TGTGCCACTGGTCCCTTGGGGGAGGAGAACACTGAAGCTTTCTTT.

Comments on this clonotype: Germline and junction disagree at one end, which may indicate a read error. This chain connects TRBV4-3 to TRBJ2-1, with a possible D match to TRBD1 (6 bases). CDR1 LGHNA and CDR2 YSLEER come from the germline V gene. CDR3 size: 16 residues. The CDR3 loop is CASSHMKGDPRGEQFF. The DNA for the CDR3 is TGCGCTAGCAGCCACATGAAGGGGGACCCCCGCGGTGAGCAGTTCTTC.

The count of this clonotype is one. V usage is TRBV5-3 and J usage is TRBJ2-1, with TRBD2 matching over 7 bases. TRBV5-3 is designated an ORF whose function remains uncertain. With V trimmed by 8 bases and J by 5 bases, 13 bases remained unmatched. This CDR3 contains 15 residues. CDR3 in amino acids: CARAGRGSIHNEQFF. The CDR3 nucleotides are TGTGCCAGGGCGGGGCGCGGGAGCATCCACAATGAGCAGTTCTTC.

The sample holds a few counts of this clonotype. This chain links TRBV7-9 with TRBJ1-5; 8 nucleotides agree with TRBD1. CDR1 SEHNR and CDR2 FQNEAQ come from the germline V gene (reference sequence). The V segment lost 2 bases and the J segment 7 bases; nucleotides outside the gene matches: 10. The CDR3 totals 16 residues. CDR3 in amino acids: CASSLSTGGGIQPQHF. The CDR3 DNA is TGTGCCAGCAGCTTAAGTACAGGGGGAGGAATCCAGCCCCAGCATTTT.

This clonotype was found a few times. The chain combines TRBV6-2 or TRBV6-3 with TRBJ2-7, with 8 bases identical to TRBD1. This CDR3 contains 15 residues. J was trimmed by 3 bases and V by 0 bases; bases with no gene match: 4. From germline, CDR1 is MNHEY and CDR2 SVGEGT. The CDR3 spells CASSYSNRGNYEQYF. The CDR3 region has the DNA TGTGCCAGCAGTTACTCGAACAGGGGGAACTACGAGCAGTACTTC.

The chain has TRBV20-1 and TRBJ2-5; 9 bases align to TRBD1. The CDR3 spans 13 residues. The germline V gene has CDR1 DFQATT and CDR2 SNEGSKA (reference sequence). V lost 4 bases to trimming and J lost 2 bases; unmatched junction nucleotides: 2. For the CDR3, the DNA is TGCAGTGCTAAGACAGGGGGGCAAGAGACCCAGTACTTC. This sequence encodes CSAKTGGQETQYF.

A few counts support this clonotype. J is TRBJ1-6 and V is TRBV5-1; no definite D call. Germline V CDR1 and CDR2: SGHRS, YFSETQ. V gave up 5 bases and J gave up 6 bases, with 6 bases separating them. There are 12 residues in the CDR3. The CDR3 loop reads CASSEGNSPLHF. The DNA for the CDR3 is TGCGCCAGCAGTGAGGGTAATTCACCCCTCCACTTT.

The chain recombines TRBV6-2 or TRBV6-3 with TRBJ1-5; D call uncertain. Germline CDR1 MNHEY, CDR2 SVGEGT. The CDR3 is 12 amino acids. V gave up 8 bases and J gave up 0 bases, with 5 bases separating them. Here the CDR3 reads CASADSNQPQHF. CDR3 in DNA: TGTGCCAGCGCGGATAGCAATCAGCCCCAGCATTTT.

This clonotype was detected only a few times. The rearrangement links TRBV28 to TRBJ1-2; no definite D call. V lost 6 bases, J lost 4 bases, and 9 bases lay in between. The CDR3 is 12 amino acids. CDR1 is MDHEN, CDR2 SYDVKM, per germline. The CDR3 loop is CASSLASYGYTF. In nucleotides, the CDR3 is TGTGCCAGCAGCCTGGCTAGCTATGGCTACACCTTC.

The chain couples TRBV27 to TRBJ2-3; maybe TRBD1 (6 bases). This CDR3 is built from 18 residues. Trimming cost V 5 bases and J 2 bases, with 23 bases left between them. Germline V gene sequence: CDR1 MNHEY, CDR2 SMNVEV (reference sequence). CDR3 loop: CASSLPSTGHKITDTQYF. The CDR3 DNA reads as TGTGCCAGCAGTCTTCCCAGTACGGGACACAAGATCACAGATACGCAGTATTTT.

The rearrangement joins TRBV6-1 to TRBJ2-1; tentative D call: TRBD1 (6 bases). In germline, CDR1 is MNHNS, CDR2 SASEGT. The CDR3 extends over 15 amino acids. Trimming took 6 bases from V and 3 from J, leaving 15 bases between them. The CDR3 nucleotides read TGTGCCAGCAGGGCGGACAGCTCTTACTACAATGAGCAGTTCTTC. As protein: CASRADSSYYNEQFF.